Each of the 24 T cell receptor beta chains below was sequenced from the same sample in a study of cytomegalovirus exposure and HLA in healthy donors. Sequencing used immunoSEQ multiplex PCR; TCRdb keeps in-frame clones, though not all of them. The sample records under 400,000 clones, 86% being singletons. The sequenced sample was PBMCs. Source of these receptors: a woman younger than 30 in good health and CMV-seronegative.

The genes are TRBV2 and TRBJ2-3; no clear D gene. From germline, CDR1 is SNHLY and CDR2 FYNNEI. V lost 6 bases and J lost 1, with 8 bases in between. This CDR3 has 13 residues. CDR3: CASSGFGTDTQYF. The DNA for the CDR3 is TGTGCCAGCAGCGGGTTTGGCACAGATACGCAGTATTTT.

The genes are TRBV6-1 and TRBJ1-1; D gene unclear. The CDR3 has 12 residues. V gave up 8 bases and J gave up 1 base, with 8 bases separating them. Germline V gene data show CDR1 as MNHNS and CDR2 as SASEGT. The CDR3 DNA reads TGTGCCAGCCTTCCCGGGAACACTGAAGCTTTCTTT. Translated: CASLPGNTEAFF.

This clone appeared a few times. CDR3 loop: CASSLGWTVSNYGYTF. For the CDR3, the DNA is TGTGCCAGCAGCCTGGGGTGGACAGTTAGTAACTATGGCTACACCTTC. The chain joins TRBV28 to TRBJ1-2, with D possibly TRBD1 on 6 matching bases. From germline, CDR1 is MDHEN and CDR2 SYDVKM. The V gene lost 6 bases and the J gene lost 1 base, with 18 bases spanning the gap. CDR3 length equals 16 residues.

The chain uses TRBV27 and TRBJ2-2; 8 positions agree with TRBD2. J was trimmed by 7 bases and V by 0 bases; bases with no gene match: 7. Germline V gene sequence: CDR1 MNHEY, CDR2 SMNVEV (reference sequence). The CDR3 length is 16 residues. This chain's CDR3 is CASSLSVGGAFGELFF. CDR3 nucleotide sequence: TGTGCCAGCAGTTTATCGGTCGGGGGGGCTTTCGGGGAGCTGTTTTTT.

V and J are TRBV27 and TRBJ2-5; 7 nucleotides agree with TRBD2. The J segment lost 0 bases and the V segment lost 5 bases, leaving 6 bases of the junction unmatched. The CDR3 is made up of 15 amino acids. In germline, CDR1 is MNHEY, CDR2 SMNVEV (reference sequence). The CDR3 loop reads CASSGLEGYQETQYF. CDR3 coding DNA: TGTGCCAGCAGTGGACTAGAGGGGTACCAAGAGACCCAGTACTTC.

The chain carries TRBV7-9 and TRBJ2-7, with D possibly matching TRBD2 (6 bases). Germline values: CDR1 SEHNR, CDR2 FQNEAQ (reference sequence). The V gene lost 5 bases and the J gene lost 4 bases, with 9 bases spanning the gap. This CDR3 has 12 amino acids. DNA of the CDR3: TGTGCCAGCAGCCCTGGGACTTACGAGCAGTACTTC. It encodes CASSPGTYEQYF.

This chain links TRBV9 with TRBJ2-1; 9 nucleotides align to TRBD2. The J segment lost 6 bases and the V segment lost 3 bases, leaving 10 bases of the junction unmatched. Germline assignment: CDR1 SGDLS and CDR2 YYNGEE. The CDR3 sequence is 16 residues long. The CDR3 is CASSALAGGSFNEQFF. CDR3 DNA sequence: TGTGCCAGCAGCGCGCTCGCGGGAGGGAGCTTCAATGAGCAGTTCTTC.

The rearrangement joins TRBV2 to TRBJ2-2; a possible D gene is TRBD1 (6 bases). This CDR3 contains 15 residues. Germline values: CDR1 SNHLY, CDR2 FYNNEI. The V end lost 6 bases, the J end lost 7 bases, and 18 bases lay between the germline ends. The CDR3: CASRVNAGDGGELFF. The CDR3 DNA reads TGTGCCAGCAGGGTTAACGCAGGGGATGGCGGGGAGCTGTTTTTT.

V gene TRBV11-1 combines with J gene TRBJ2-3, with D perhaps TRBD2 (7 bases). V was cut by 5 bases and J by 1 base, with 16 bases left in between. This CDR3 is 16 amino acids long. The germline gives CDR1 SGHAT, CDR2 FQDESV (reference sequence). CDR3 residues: CASSPAGAAGTDTQYF. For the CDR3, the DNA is TGTGCCAGCAGCCCTGCGGGGGCGGCAGGCACAGATACGCAGTATTTT.

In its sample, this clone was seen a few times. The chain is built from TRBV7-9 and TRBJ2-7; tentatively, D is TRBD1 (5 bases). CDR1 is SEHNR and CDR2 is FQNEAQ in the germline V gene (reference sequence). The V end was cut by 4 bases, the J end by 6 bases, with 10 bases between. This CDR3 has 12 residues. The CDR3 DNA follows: TGTGCCAGCAGCTCCGTCGACAGCGAGCAGTACTTC. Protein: CASSSVDSEQYF.

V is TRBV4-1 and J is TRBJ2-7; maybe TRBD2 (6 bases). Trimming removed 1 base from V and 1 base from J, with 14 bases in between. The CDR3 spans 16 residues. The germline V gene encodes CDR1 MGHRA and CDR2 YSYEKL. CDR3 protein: CASSQGTTANSYEQYF. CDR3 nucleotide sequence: TGCGCCAGCAGCCAAGGGACTACAGCCAATTCCTACGAGCAGTACTTC.

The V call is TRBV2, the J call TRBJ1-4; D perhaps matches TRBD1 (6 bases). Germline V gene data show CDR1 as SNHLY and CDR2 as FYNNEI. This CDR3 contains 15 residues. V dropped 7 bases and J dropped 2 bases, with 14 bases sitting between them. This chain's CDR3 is CASTFSQGTNEKLFF. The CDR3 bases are TGTGCCAGCACTTTCTCCCAGGGGACTAATGAAAAACTGTTTTTT.

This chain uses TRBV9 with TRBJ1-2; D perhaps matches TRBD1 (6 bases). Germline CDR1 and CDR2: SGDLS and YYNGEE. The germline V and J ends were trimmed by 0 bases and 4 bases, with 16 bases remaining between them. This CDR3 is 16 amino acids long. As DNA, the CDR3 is TGTGCCAGCAGCGTAGCGAGGACAGAGATACCCTATGGCTACACCTTC. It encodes CASSVARTEIPYGYTF.

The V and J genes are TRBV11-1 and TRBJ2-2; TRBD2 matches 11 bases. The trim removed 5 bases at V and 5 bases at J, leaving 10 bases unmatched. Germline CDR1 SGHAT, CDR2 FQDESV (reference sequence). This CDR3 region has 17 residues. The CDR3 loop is CASSPRGLAGGTGELFF. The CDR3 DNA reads TGTGCCAGCAGCCCCCGGGGCCTAGCGGGGGGAACCGGGGAGCTGTTTTTT.

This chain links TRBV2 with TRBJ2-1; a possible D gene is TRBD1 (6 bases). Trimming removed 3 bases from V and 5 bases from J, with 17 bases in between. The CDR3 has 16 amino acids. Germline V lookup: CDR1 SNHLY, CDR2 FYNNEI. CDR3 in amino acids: CASSEFGTPPNNEQFF. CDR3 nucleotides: TGTGCCAGCAGTGAGTTCGGGACACCACCAAACAATGAGCAGTTCTTC.

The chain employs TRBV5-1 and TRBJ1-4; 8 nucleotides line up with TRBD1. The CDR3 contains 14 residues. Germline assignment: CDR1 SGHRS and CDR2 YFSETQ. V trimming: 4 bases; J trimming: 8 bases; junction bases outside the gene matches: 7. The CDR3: CASSTGQGQEKLFF. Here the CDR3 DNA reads TGCGCCAGCAGCACAGGACAGGGACAGGAAAAACTGTTTTTT.

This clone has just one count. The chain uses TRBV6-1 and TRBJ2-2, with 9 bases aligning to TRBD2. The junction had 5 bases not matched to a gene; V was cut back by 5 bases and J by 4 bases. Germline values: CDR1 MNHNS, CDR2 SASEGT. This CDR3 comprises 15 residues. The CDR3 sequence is CASSISGGFTGELFF. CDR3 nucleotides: TGTGCCAGCAGTATCAGCGGGGGGTTCACCGGGGAGCTGTTTTTT.

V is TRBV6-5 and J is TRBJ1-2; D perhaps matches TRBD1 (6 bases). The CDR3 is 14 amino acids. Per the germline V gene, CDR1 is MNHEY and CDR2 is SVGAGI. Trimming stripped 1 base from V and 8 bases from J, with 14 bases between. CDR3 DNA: TGTGCCAGCAGTTACTTATCAGGGGCAAGGGGCTACACCTTC. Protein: CASSYLSGARGYTF.

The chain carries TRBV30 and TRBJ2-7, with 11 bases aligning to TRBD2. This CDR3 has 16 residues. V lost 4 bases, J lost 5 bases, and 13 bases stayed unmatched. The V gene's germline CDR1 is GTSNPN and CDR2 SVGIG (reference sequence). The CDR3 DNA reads TGTGCCTGGATGGCTAGCGGGAGGAAGAAGGGCGACGAGCAGTACTTC. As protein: CAWMASGRKKGDEQYF.

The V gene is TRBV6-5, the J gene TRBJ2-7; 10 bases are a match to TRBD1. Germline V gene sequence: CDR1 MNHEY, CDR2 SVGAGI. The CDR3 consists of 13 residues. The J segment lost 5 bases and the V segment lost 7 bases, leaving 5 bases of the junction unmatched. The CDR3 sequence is CASKTGGEDEQYF. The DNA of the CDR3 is TGTGCCAGCAAGACAGGGGGCGAAGACGAGCAGTACTTC.

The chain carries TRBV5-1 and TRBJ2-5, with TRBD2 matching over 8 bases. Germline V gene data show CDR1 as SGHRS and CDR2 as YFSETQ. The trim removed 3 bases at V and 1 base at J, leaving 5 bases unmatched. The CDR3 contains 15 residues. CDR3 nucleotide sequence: TGCGCCAGCAGCTCCTCCGGGACTAGCCAAGAGACCCAGTACTTC. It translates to CASSSSGTSQETQYF. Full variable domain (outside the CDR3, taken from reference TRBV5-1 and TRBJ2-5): KAGVTQTPRYLIKTRGQQVTLSCSPISGHRSVSWYQQTPGQGLQFLFEYFSETQRNKGNFPGRFSGRQFSNSRSEMNVSTLELGDSALYLCASSSSGTSQETQYFGPGTRLLVL.

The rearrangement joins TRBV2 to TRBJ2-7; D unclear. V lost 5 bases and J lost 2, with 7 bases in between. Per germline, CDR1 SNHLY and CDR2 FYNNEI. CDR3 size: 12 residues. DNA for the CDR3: TGTGCCAGCAGTCCTCTTACCTACGAGCAGTACTTC. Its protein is CASSPLTYEQYF.

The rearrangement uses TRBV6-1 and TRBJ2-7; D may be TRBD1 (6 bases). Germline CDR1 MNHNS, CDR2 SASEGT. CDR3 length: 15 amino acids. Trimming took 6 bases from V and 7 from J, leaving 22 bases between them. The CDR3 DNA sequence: TGTGCCAGCAGCCCCGAAACAGGGACCCAAGGGGAGCAGTACTTC. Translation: CASSPETGTQGEQYF.

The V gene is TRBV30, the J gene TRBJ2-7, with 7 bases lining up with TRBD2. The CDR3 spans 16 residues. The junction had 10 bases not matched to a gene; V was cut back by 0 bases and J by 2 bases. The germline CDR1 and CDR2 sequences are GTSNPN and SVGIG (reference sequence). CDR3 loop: CAWSVRWLADPYEQYF. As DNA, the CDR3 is TGTGCCTGGAGTGTAAGGTGGCTAGCGGATCCCTACGAGCAGTACTTC.